The 29 T cell receptor beta chains listed next were all sequenced from one sample in a study of siplizumab effects on memory and regulatory T cells. The data were produced by immunoSEQ multiplex PCR, yet TCRdb's version contains in-frame clones alone and is incomplete. Here the sample spans more than 90,000 clones, roughly 91% being singletons. The sequenced sample was non-Treg CD4+ T cells sorted from blood. Receptors originate from a human donor in good health.

The CDR3 DNA follows: TGTGCCAGCAGCGGTATATACAGCCTCTCGGGCTACACCTTC. This gives the protein CASSGIYSLSGYTF. The rearrangement uses TRBV9 and TRBJ1-2; D call uncertain. Per germline, CDR1 SGDLS and CDR2 YYNGEE. V lost 3 bases and J 8 bases, leaving 17 bases between the germline ends. The CDR3 length is 14 residues.

The rearrangement uses TRBV9 and TRBJ1-4; 8 positions agree with TRBD1. The CDR3 is made up of 14 amino acids. The V and J ends lost 8 bases and 1 base, in that order; junction bases with no gene match: 4. Germline CDR1 is SGDLS and CDR2 is YYNGEE. The CDR3 DNA follows: TGTGCCAGTTCTGGACAGGGAACTAATGAAAAACTGTTTTTT. Translation gives CASSGQGTNEKLFF.

This chain joins TRBV7-9 and TRBJ2-7; D unclear. Germline CDR1 and CDR2: SEHNR and FQNEAQ (reference sequence). V lost 1 base, J lost 0 bases, and 7 bases lay in between. This CDR3 is built from 14 residues. The CDR3 spells CASSLGLASYEQYF. For the CDR3, the DNA is TGTGCCAGCAGCTTAGGGCTTGCCTCCTACGAGCAGTACTTC. Using reference TRBV7-9 and TRBJ2-7 for the parts outside the CDR3, the full variable domain is DTGVSQNPRHKITKRGQNVTFRCDPISEHNRLYWYRQTLGQGPEFLTYFQNEAQLEKSRLLSDRFSAERPKGSFSTLEIQRTEQGDSAMYLCASSLGLASYEQYFGPGTRLTVT.

V gene TRBV30 combines with J gene TRBJ2-1; 10 bases line up with TRBD2. V lost 5 bases, J lost 3 bases, and 4 bases stayed unmatched. This CDR3 has 14 residues. Germline CDR1 is GTSNPN and CDR2 is SVGIG (reference sequence). DNA for the CDR3: TGTGCCTGGGTATCTAGCGGGAGCTACAATGAGCAGTTCTTC. Its translation: CAWVSSGSYNEQFF.

This chain uses TRBV11-2 with TRBJ2-1; the D gene is possibly TRBD1 (6 bases). Looked up from germline, CDR1 is SGHAT and CDR2 is FQNNGV. The CDR3 contains 14 residues. Trimming stripped 1 base from V and 6 bases from J, with 10 bases between. The CDR3: CASSLVGTPNEQFF. The DNA of the CDR3 is TGTGCCAGCAGCTTAGTCGGGACACCCAATGAGCAGTTCTTC.

The rearrangement joins TRBV19 to TRBJ1-4, with D perhaps matching TRBD1 (5 bases). This CDR3 spans 14 amino acids. Trimming took 7 bases from V and 7 from J, leaving 16 bases between them. CDR1 and CDR2 (germline): LNHDA, SQIVND (reference sequence). The CDR3 nucleotides read TGTGCCAGTACCCACCCCGGCAGGGCTGAAAAACTGTTTTTT. Its protein is CASTHPGRAEKLFF.

This clone showed up just once. The chain is built from TRBV5-4 and TRBJ2-1; 8 nucleotides agree with TRBD1. Germline lookup yields CDR1 SGHNT and CDR2 YYREEE (reference sequence). Trimming removed 4 bases from V and 4 bases from J; junction bases left unmatched: 4. The CDR3 contains 14 residues. The CDR3 DNA sequence: TGTGCCAGCAGCACGACAGGGGAGTACAATGAGCAGTTCTTC. Translating gives CASSTTGEYNEQFF. Complete variable domain (other parts from reference TRBV5-4 and TRBJ2-1): ETGVTQSPTHLIKTRGQQVTLRCSSQSGHNTVSWYQQALGQGPQFIFQYYREEENGRGNFPPRFSGLQFPNYSSELNVNALELDDSALYLCASSTTGEYNEQFFGPGTRLTVL.

The CDR3 DNA sequence: TGTGCCAGCAGATTCAGGGGGAGCAATCAGCCCCAGCATTTT. As protein: CASRFRGSNQPQHF. J is TRBJ1-5 and V is TRBV28; TRBD1 agrees at 7 bases. There are 14 residues in the CDR3. The V gene end was trimmed by 6 bases and the J gene end by 1 base; junction bases not matched to a gene: 3. CDR1 is MDHEN, CDR2 SYDVKM, per germline.

The chain has TRBV6-6 and TRBJ1-2, with 8 bases identical to TRBD1. CDR3 size: 14 residues. The V gene's germline CDR1 is MNHNY and CDR2 SVGAGI (reference sequence). J lost 4 bases, V lost 5 bases, and 6 bases had no gene match. The CDR3 here is CASSQGAQVYGYTF. The CDR3 DNA reads TGTGCCAGCAGTCAGGGGGCGCAGGTCTATGGCTACACCTTC.

The sample holds one count of this clone. The chain joins TRBV19 to TRBJ1-3; D is perhaps TRBD1 (6 bases). V gave up 4 bases and J gave up 2 bases, with 12 bases separating them. From germline, CDR1 is LNHDA and CDR2 SQIVND (reference sequence). This CDR3 region has 15 residues. The CDR3 loop reads CASSKNPGAGNTIYF. CDR3 nucleotides: TGTGCCAGTAGTAAGAATCCAGGGGCTGGAAACACCATATATTTT.

The J gene is TRBJ2-1, the V gene TRBV6-4; 8 bases are a match to TRBD2. CDR1 is MRHNA, CDR2 SNTAGT, per germline. CDR3 size: 15 residues. Trimming took 2 bases from V and 2 from J; bases not matched to a gene: 2. The CDR3 loop is CASSDGTSPYNEQFF. CDR3 coding DNA: TGTGCCAGCAGTGACGGGACTAGTCCCTACAATGAGCAGTTCTTC.

Here the CDR3 reads CASRRTGGKSEAFF. The CDR3 nucleotides are TGCGCCAGCAGGCGGACAGGGGGCAAAAGTGAAGCTTTCTTT. The rearrangement links TRBV4-1 to TRBJ1-1; 11 bases align to TRBD1. V gave up 6 bases and J gave up 7 bases; unmatched junction bases: 7. Germline CDR1 is MGHRA and CDR2 is YSYEKL. The CDR3 is 14 amino acids.

V gene TRBV5-1 combines with J gene TRBJ2-1; 10 bases line up with TRBD2. In germline, CDR1 is SGHRS, CDR2 YFSETQ. The CDR3 spans 14 residues. J lost 2 bases, V lost 4 bases, and 0 bases had no gene match. The CDR3 is CASSTSGTYNEQFF. DNA for the CDR3: TGCGCCAGCAGCACTAGCGGGACCTACAATGAGCAGTTCTTC.

This chain connects TRBV7-2 to TRBJ1-3; D ambiguous. V was shortened by 3 bases and J by 5 bases, with 5 bases between the two germline ends. The germline V gene has CDR1 SGHTA and CDR2 FQGNSA. The CDR3 loop spans 12 amino acids. CDR3 sequence reads: CASSFGRNTIYF. The DNA for the CDR3 is TGTGCCAGCAGCTTTGGCAGAAACACCATATATTTT. The full variable domain, in which reference TRBV7-2 and TRBJ1-3 provide the parts outside the CDR3, is GAGVSQSPSNKVTEKGKDVELRCDPISGHTALYWYRQSLGQGLEFLIYFQGNSAPDKSGLPSDRFSAERTGGSVSTLTIQRTQQEDSAVYLCASSFGRNTIYFGEGSWLTVV.

The rearrangement joins TRBV6-4 to TRBJ1-5; no definite D call. Looked up from germline, CDR1 is MRHNA and CDR2 is SNTAGT. Trimming removed 0 bases from V and 6 bases from J, with 12 bases in between. The CDR3 is 15 amino acids. CDR3 in amino acids: CASSDSAGLRQPQHF. The CDR3 nucleotides read TGTGCCAGCAGTGACTCGGCGGGCCTCCGTCAGCCCCAGCATTTT.

The chain uses TRBV6-5 and TRBJ1-2, with a weak D call TRBD1 (6 bases). Per the germline V gene, CDR1 is MNHEY and CDR2 is SVGAGI. The V gene lost 6 bases and the J gene lost 10 bases, with 18 bases spanning the gap. CDR3 length equals 13 residues. The CDR3 loop reads CASRNTRGGDYTF. DNA for the CDR3: TGTGCCAGCAGAAACACAAGAGGGGGGGACTACACCTTC.

The chain employs TRBV6-1 and TRBJ2-3, with 9 positions matching TRBD1. CDR3 length equals 14 residues. Losses at the gene ends were 6 bases for V and 6 bases for J; bases not matched to a gene: 7. Germline assignment: CDR1 MNHNS and CDR2 SASEGT. This chain's CDR3 is CASREQGAVDTQYF. The CDR3 nucleotides are TGTGCCAGCAGGGAACAGGGGGCTGTTGATACGCAGTATTTT.

This clone was seen once. The chain combines TRBV12-5 with TRBJ1-1; D uncertain. The germline V gene has CDR1 LGHNT and CDR2 FRNRAP. Trimming shortened V by 0 bases and J by 4 bases, and 6 bases separated the two germline ends. CDR3 length equals 13 residues. The CDR3 sequence: CASGLVGVTEAFF. CDR3 nucleotide sequence: TGTGCTAGTGGTTTGGTTGGGGTCACTGAAGCTTTCTTT.

This chain joins TRBV15 and TRBJ1-1; D uncertain. V was clipped by 3 bases and J by 7 bases, with 15 bases between them. The CDR3 consists of 14 residues. CDR1 is LNHNV, CDR2 YYDKDF, per germline (reference sequence). In DNA, the CDR3 is TGTGCCACCAGCAGGACGGGTGTTCGGGGTGAAGCTTTCTTT. As protein: CATSRTGVRGEAFF.

The chain joins TRBV7-3 to TRBJ2-1, with 12 bases aligning to TRBD2. This CDR3 has 15 amino acids. In germline, CDR1 is SGHTA, CDR2 FQGTGA. With V trimmed by 5 bases and J by 3 bases, 2 bases remained unmatched. The CDR3 sequence is CASSQTSGGYNEQFF. CDR3 nucleotide sequence: TGTGCCAGCAGCCAGACTAGCGGGGGCTACAATGAGCAGTTCTTC.

CDR3 sequence reads: CASSPKRWEWETQYF. DNA for the CDR3: TGCGCCAGCAGCCCCAAACGATGGGAGTGGGAGACCCAGTACTTC. The chain recombines TRBV5-1 with TRBJ2-5, with a possible D match to TRBD2 (5 bases). The V end lost 4 bases, the J end lost 5 bases, and 18 bases lay between the germline ends. Germline CDR1 reads SGHRS; CDR2 reads YFSETQ. The CDR3 spans 15 residues.

This chain connects TRBV27 to TRBJ1-2, with 9 bases aligning to TRBD1. Germline CDR1 is MNHEY and CDR2 is SMNVEV (reference sequence). V shed 6 bases, J shed 8 bases, and the junction held 10 bases outside the gene matches. This CDR3 contains 14 residues. CDR3 sequence reads: CASRRVTGGTGYTF. The DNA for the CDR3 is TGTGCCAGCAGGAGAGTAACAGGGGGCACAGGCTACACCTTC.

CDR3: CASSVTGVETQYF. The CDR3 nucleotides read TGTGCCAGCAGCGTCACTGGGGTTGAGACCCAGTACTTC. The V gene is TRBV9, the J gene TRBJ2-5; D is undetermined. V lost 2 bases and J lost 5, with 10 bases in between. From germline, CDR1 is SGDLS and CDR2 YYNGEE. The CDR3 is 13 amino acids. Full variable domain (outside the CDR3, taken from reference TRBV9 and TRBJ2-5): DSGVTQTPKHLITATGQRVTLRCSPRSGDLSVYWYQQSLDQGLQFLIQYYNGEERAKGNILERFSAQQFPDLHSELNLSSLELGDSALYFCASSVTGVETQYFGPGTRLLVL.

The J gene is TRBJ2-3, the V gene TRBV6-5; D possibly corresponds to TRBD2 (6 bases). V lost 2 bases and J lost 3, with 15 bases in between. This CDR3 comprises 16 residues. Germline V lookup: CDR1 MNHEY, CDR2 SVGAGI. The CDR3 DNA is TGTGCCAGCAGTTACGATTCCGGGAGTATGACAGATACGCAGTATTTT. Amino acid sequence: CASSYDSGSMTDTQYF.

The rearrangement links TRBV7-9 to TRBJ2-7; D may be TRBD2 (6 bases). Per germline, CDR1 SEHNR and CDR2 FQNEAQ (reference sequence). Trimming shortened V by 5 bases and J by 1 base, and 15 bases separated the two germline ends. The length of the CDR3 is 15 residues. The CDR3 sequence is CASSKSGFESYEQYF. DNA of the CDR3: TGTGCCAGCAGCAAAAGCGGGTTTGAATCCTACGAGCAGTACTTC.

This clone has only one observation. The chain couples TRBV7-6 to TRBJ2-1; D may be TRBD1 or TRBD2 (5 bases each). CDR3 length equals 15 residues. Germline V lookup: CDR1 SGHVS, CDR2 FNYEAQ. V shed 8 bases and J shed 7 bases, with 21 bases lying between them. The CDR3 nucleotides are TGTGCCAGCTCCCCCAGAGGGCTAGCAGGGAATGAGCAGTTCTTC. This gives the protein CASSPRGLAGNEQFF.

The chain employs TRBV28 and TRBJ1-4; 7 positions match TRBD1. This CDR3 region has 13 residues. V shed 6 bases and J 11 bases; nucleotides not matched to a gene: 9. Germline CDR1 MDHEN, CDR2 SYDVKM. The CDR3 DNA reads as TGTGCCAGCAGCAACAGGGGCGTGGAGAAACTGTTTTTT. Its protein product is CASSNRGVEKLFF.

This sequence joins TRBV30 and TRBJ1-1, with 10 bases lining up with TRBD1. Trimming at V came to 1 base and at J to 7 bases, leaving 3 bases not matched to a gene. Germline CDR1 reads GTSNPN; CDR2 reads SVGIG (reference sequence). The CDR3 runs 13 residues. Here the CDR3 reads CAWSETGGVEAFF. CDR3 coding DNA: TGTGCCTGGAGTGAGACAGGGGGCGTTGAAGCTTTCTTT.

This chain connects TRBV6-1 to TRBJ2-2; a possible D gene is TRBD2 (7 bases). V was cut by 6 bases and J by 6 bases, with 17 bases left in between. Germline loops: CDR1 MNHNS, CDR2 SASEGT. The CDR3 is made up of 15 amino acids. The CDR3 loop is CASSRWGGAPGELFF. As DNA, the CDR3 is TGTGCCAGCAGCCGGTGGGGGGGCGCACCCGGGGAGCTGTTTTTT.